The T cell receptor (beta chain) described here comes from a study of blood T cell repertoires in COVID-19. Turning to the study itself: Sources were T cells, B-cell-depleted T cells, or PBMCs; the material itself was cDNA or gDNA.

Note on this clone: The germline gene is not matched at one end of the junction; a read error may be the cause.

Repertoires were generated with immunoSEQ multiplex PCR, while TCRdb's copy carries only in-frame clones and drops some. The sample consists of a few hundred thousand clones, around 83% of them appearing once. This CDR3 has 12 amino acids. Per germline, CDR1 SGHTA and CDR2 FQGNSA. This TCR was sampled from a woman between 70 and 85 years old with COVID-19, enrolled during active disease. Sequencing was carried out using peripheral blood. The chain has TRBV7-2 and TRBJ2-5; D unresolved. CDR3 residues: CASSPASEAQYF. DNA for the CDR3: TGTGCCAGCAGCCCCGCATCAGAGGCCCAGTACTTC.